The 26 T cell receptor beta chains below come from one sample, sequenced in a study of regulatory T cells in long-lasting Graves disease. Time point denoted: newly diagnosed GD, antithyroid drugs for less than 3 months. Extracted PBMC RNA gave rise to the TCR library. To make TCR beta libraries, researchers used iRepertoire HTBI primers and Arm-PCR of CDR3 regions. TCRdb itself ran the multiplex PCR reads through MiXCR, one entry per CDR3 protein. Among hundreds of thousands of distinct CDR3 sequences, 16% were seen once, and the ten largest hold around 19%. The sample also formed part of further work on T cells in Graves' hyperthyroidism and ophthalmopathy.

Specimen: peripheral blood mononuclear cells (PBMCs), collected at new diagnosis, from a patient treated with antithyroid drugs. These receptors were obtained from a woman aged 25 to 45 with Graves disease.

Remarks on this clonotype: A much larger clone lies one base from this, so it may be a read error. Likely a read error: the CDR3 ends without its conserved phenylalanine or tryptophan. The chain recombines TRBV29-1 with TRBJ2-5; D gene ambiguous. The CDR3 is 13 amino acids. Trimming removed 0 bases at V and 4 bases at J, with 9 bases between. The V gene's germline CDR1 is SQVTM and CDR2 ANQGSEA. This CDR3 is CSVEEGPGETQYL. The CDR3 DNA follows: TGCAGCGTTGAAGAGGGCCCGGGAGAGACCCAGTACCTC.

Of note for this clonotype: No conserved phenylalanine or tryptophan is present at the end of the CDR3, so a read error is the likely explanation. The J gene is TRBJ2-1, the V gene TRBV2; 11 nucleotides line up with TRBD2. Germline values: CDR1 SNHLY, CDR2 FYNNEI. V shed 6 bases, J shed 6 bases, and the junction held 13 bases outside the gene matches. The CDR3 length is 17 residues. The DNA for the CDR3 is TGTGCCAGCAGGGTAGCGGGAGGGCCTCTTGAAGGCAATGAGCAGTTCCTC. Protein: CASRVAGGPLEGNEQFL.

V usage is TRBV7-2 and J usage is TRBJ1-2; TRBD1 is a possible D gene (6 bases). Trimming left V 1 base short and J 12 bases short, with 24 bases between. From germline, CDR1 is SGHTA and CDR2 FQGNSA. This CDR3 spans 16 amino acids. CDR3 coding DNA: TGTGCCAGCAGCTTAGTTCCTTTTGGGGGCCTTGCAGGCCACACCTTC. Protein product: CASSLVPFGGLAGHTF.

The sample holds many counts of this clonotype. The chain carries TRBV7-6 and TRBJ1-6; D may be TRBD1 (5 bases). This CDR3 is 14 amino acids long. Trimming took off 5 bases at V and 6 bases at J, with 11 bases between the two ends. CDR1 is SGHVS and CDR2 is FNYEAQ in the germline V gene. The CDR3 here is CASSPLGTNSPLHF. In DNA, the CDR3 is TGTGCCAGCAGCCCTTTGGGGACTAATTCACCCCTCCACTTT.

This clonotype has more than one count but fewer than ten. The chain combines TRBV19 with TRBJ2-2, with D possibly matching TRBD1 (5 bases). CDR1 is LNHDA and CDR2 is SQIVND in the germline V gene (reference sequence). The CDR3 spans 15 residues. V was pared by 5 bases and J by 1 base, with 11 bases between. The DNA for the CDR3 is TGTGCCAGTAGTTCAGGGTGGCGGAACACCGGGGAGCTGTTTTTT. It is translated as CASSSGWRNTGELFF.

The rearrangement links TRBV25-1 to TRBJ1-4, with D perhaps matching TRBD1 (5 bases). This CDR3 is built from 14 residues. Germline V lookup: CDR1 MGHDK, CDR2 SYGVNS. The V and J ends lost 4 bases and 11 bases respectively, with 17 bases between them. The CDR3 nucleotides read TGTGCCAGCAGTGCGGACACCCCCCTTAAGAAACTGTTTTTT. This encodes CASSADTPLKKLFF.

This clonotype was found a few times. The rearrangement uses TRBV5-1 and TRBJ2-1; 8 bases map to TRBD1. The junction had 9 bases not matched to a gene; V was cut back by 3 bases and J by 4 bases. The CDR3 has 16 residues. CDR1 and CDR2 from the germline V gene are SGHRS and YFSETQ. CDR3 residues: CASSSRQGMGYNEQFF. The DNA of the CDR3 is TGCGCCAGCAGCTCAAGACAGGGGATGGGGTACAATGAGCAGTTCTTC.

In this sample, this clonotype turned up a few times. This chain uses TRBV9 with TRBJ1-2; TRBD1 is a possible D gene (5 bases). The V end was cut by 4 bases, the J end by 8 bases, with 21 bases between. The CDR3 covers 15 residues. Germline CDR1 reads SGDLS; CDR2 reads YYNGEE. The CDR3 is CASSPTWNVRAGYTF. DNA for the CDR3: TGTGCCAGCAGCCCAACCTGGAACGTCAGGGCCGGCTACACCTTC.

This clonotype has more than one count but fewer than ten. The chain is built from TRBV20-1 and TRBJ2-1; TRBD1 aligns across 7 bases. The CDR3 length is 14 residues. Germline CDR1 and CDR2: DFQATT and SNEGSKA (reference sequence). After removal of 8 bases from V and 1 base from J, the junction contained 8 bases not matched to a gene. CDR3 amino acids: CSIPSRGSYNEQFF. DNA for the CDR3: TGCAGTATCCCTTCCAGGGGGTCCTACAATGAGCAGTTCTTC.

The chain joins TRBV5-1 to TRBJ2-7; tentative D call: TRBD1 (6 bases). Germline CDR1 SGHRS, CDR2 YFSETQ. V dropped 5 bases and J dropped 0 bases, with 15 bases sitting between them. The length of the CDR3 is 15 residues. The CDR3 loop is CASRNPGHRSYEQYF. CDR3 in DNA: TGCGCCAGCAGAAACCCGGGACACCGCTCCTACGAGCAGTACTTC. Looking up the rest from reference TRBV5-1 and TRBJ2-7 gives the full variable domain: KAGVTQTPRYLIKTRGQQVTLSCSPISGHRSVSWYQQTPGQGLQFLFEYFSETQRNKGNFPGRFSGRQFSNSRSEMNVSTLELGDSALYLCASRNPGHRSYEQYFGPGTRLTVT.

In its sample, this clonotype was seen many times. The chain is built from TRBV12-5 and TRBJ2-7; D may be TRBD2 (5 bases). V lost 7 bases and J 3 bases, leaving 13 bases between the germline ends. This CDR3 comprises 13 residues. Germline V gives CDR1 LGHNT, CDR2 FRNRAP. CDR3 nucleotide sequence: TGTGCTAGTGCCCCCGGGAACCTCTACGAGCAGTACTTC. Translating gives CASAPGNLYEQYF.

This clonotype was detected once. This may arise from a read error, as a much more abundant clone is one base away. A read error is likely, as this CDR3 ends without the conserved phenylalanine or tryptophan. The V gene is TRBV3-1, the J gene TRBJ1-1; no firm D call. Germline lookup yields CDR1 LGHDT and CDR2 YNNKEL (reference sequence). The CDR3 loop spans 13 amino acids. The ends were cut back, 7 bases at V and 5 bases at J, with 14 bases in the middle. The CDR3 nucleotides read TGTGCCAGCAACCCTGACTCGGGGACTGAAGCTTTCCTT. It codes for CASNPDSGTEAFL.

This clonotype was counted ten times or more. The V call is TRBV10-3, the J call TRBJ1-2; D is ambiguous. Germline V gene data show CDR1 as ENHRY and CDR2 as SYGVKD. The V and J ends lost 0 bases and 1 base respectively, with 9 bases between them. CDR3 length equals 15 residues. Here the CDR3 DNA reads TGTGCCATCAGTGAGTCGGGGAAGGGTAACTATGGCTACACCTTC. Translation: CAISESGKGNYGYTF.

This clonotype was detected many times. The chain recombines TRBV20-1 with TRBJ1-2, with 11 bases matching TRBD1. Germline V gene sequence: CDR1 DFQATT, CDR2 SNEGSKA (reference sequence). J gave up 8 bases and V 3 bases, and 8 bases lay outside the gene matches. The CDR3 sequence is 14 residues long. CDR3 DNA sequence: TGCAGTGCTAGCCGGGACAGGGGGATCTACGGCTACACCTTC. Its translation: CSASRDRGIYGYTF.

This clonotype has a handful of counts. Since a much larger clone is just one base distant, this may be a read error. The chain couples TRBV28 to TRBJ1-2; D is unclear. V was cut by 4 bases and J by 3 bases, with 6 bases left in between. Germline CDR1 reads MDHEN; CDR2 reads SYDVKM. The CDR3 is made up of 12 amino acids. The DNA of the CDR3 is TGTGCCAGCAGTTGGGGAGACTATGGCTACACCTTC. Encoded protein: CASSWGDYGYTF.

With respect to this clonotype: No DNA is shown, since the ends of the CDR3 on it are uncertain; the CDR3 is the one TCRdb lists. CDR3 loop: CSVDRQGKDYGCTF. The chain is built from TRBV29-1 and TRBJ1-2; TRBD1, the D gene given by the table, was not confirmed from the DNA. CDR1 SQVTM and CDR2 ANQGSEA come from the germline V gene. A total of 14 residues make up the CDR3, ends included.

A note on this clonotype: A single base separates this from a much larger clone, so it may be a read error. This rearrangement joins TRBV2 to TRBJ1-5, with no clear D. Germline V CDR1 and CDR2: SNHLY, FYNNEI. The CDR3 has 14 amino acids. V was cut by 2 bases and J by 7 bases, with 12 bases left in between. The CDR3 here is CASSEPGLVQPQHF. In DNA, the CDR3 is TGTGCCAGCAGTGAACCTGGTCTCGTGCAGCCCCAGCATTTT.

The chain links TRBV6-1 to TRBJ2-7; D possibly matches TRBD1 or TRBD2 (5 bases each). V lost 5 bases, J lost 3 bases, and 11 bases lay in between. Germline V gene data show CDR1 as MNHNS and CDR2 as SASEGT. The CDR3 consists of 13 residues. In DNA, the CDR3 is TGTGCCAGCAGTCAGGGACGATACTACGAGCAGTACTTC. This gives the protein CASSQGRYYEQYF.

This clonotype was seen ten or more times. This chain joins TRBV6-1 and TRBJ2-7, with TRBD2 as a possible D gene (6 bases). The CDR3 length is 15 residues. Germline V gene data show CDR1 as MNHNS and CDR2 as SASEGT. V lost 3 bases and J 4 bases, leaving 16 bases between the germline ends. The CDR3, as DNA: TGTGCCAGCAGTGACCGGGACGCGGGACCTTACGAGCAGTACTTC. As protein: CASSDRDAGPYEQYF.

This clonotype was seen only a few times. The DNA for the CDR3 is TGTGCCATCAGTGCCACCGGGAAATCCTGGCCCAACGAGCAGTACTTC. It encodes CAISATGKSWPNEQYF. J is TRBJ2-7 and V is TRBV10-3, with D possibly TRBD2 on 5 matching bases. CDR3 length equals 16 residues. From germline, CDR1 is ENHRY and CDR2 SYGVKD. Deletions cut 4 bases from V and 5 bases from J, with 21 bases between.

The rearrangement links TRBV7-9 to TRBJ1-6, with D tentatively TRBD1 (5 bases). Trimming removed 11 bases at V and 7 bases at J, with 9 bases between. Germline-derived CDR1 and CDR2 are SEHNR and FQNEAQ (reference sequence). The CDR3 has 11 residues. CDR3 region: CAGGSNSPLHF. CDR3 DNA sequence: TGTGCCGGGGGGTCGAATTCACCCCTCCACTTT.

This rearrangement joins TRBV11-2 to TRBJ1-2; TRBD1 is a possible D gene (6 bases). The germline V gene encodes CDR1 SGHAT and CDR2 FQNNGV. This CDR3 comprises 13 residues. V gave up 5 bases and J gave up 8 bases, with 15 bases separating them. The CDR3, as DNA: TGTGCCAGCAGCACCTTACAGGGAGGAGGCTACACCTTC. This encodes CASSTLQGGGYTF.

This clonotype was counted at least ten times. The CDR3 sequence: CASSLGSALYNEQFF. The CDR3 nucleotides read TGTGCCAGCAGCTTAGGGTCGGCTTTGTACAATGAGCAGTTCTTC. The V and J genes are TRBV11-3 and TRBJ2-1; D call uncertain. CDR1 is SGHNT and CDR2 is YENEEA in the germline V gene. Trimming took 1 base from V and 4 from J, leaving 11 bases between them. The CDR3 has 15 amino acids.

This clonotype was detected many times. The CDR3 coding sequence is TGTGCCAGCAGACCTAGGGGGCGTTGGGGGCAGTTCTTC. Its translation is CASRPRGRWGQFF. The V gene is TRBV2, the J gene TRBJ2-1; 7 bases line up with TRBD1. Germline V gives CDR1 SNHLY, CDR2 FYNNEI. The CDR3 spans 13 residues. The V gene end was trimmed by 6 bases and the J gene end by 12 bases; junction bases not matched to a gene: 11.

This clonotype was seen a handful of times. The CDR3 nucleotides are TGTGCCAGCAGCTCGGGGAACTACAATCAGCCCCAGCATTTT. Its translation is CASSSGNYNQPQHF. This chain uses TRBV5-6 with TRBJ1-5; no clear D gene. Deletions cut 3 bases from V and 3 bases from J, with 10 bases between. The CDR3 runs 14 residues. From germline, CDR1 is SGHDT and CDR2 YYEEEE. The full variable domain, its missing parts supplied by reference TRBV5-6 and TRBJ1-5, is DAGVTQSPTHLIKTRGQQVTLRCSPKSGHDTVSWYQQALGQGPQFIFQYYEEEERQRGNFPDRFSGHQFPNYSSELNVNALLLGDSALYLCASSSGNYNQPQHFGDGTRLSIL.

This clonotype was found many times. The genes are TRBV7-3 and TRBJ1-1; D gene unclear. The CDR3 runs 13 residues. Germline assignment: CDR1 SGHTA and CDR2 FQGTGA. Trimming removed 2 bases from V and 1 base from J, with 5 bases in between. The CDR3 protein is CASSLLTNTEAFF. Written as DNA, the CDR3 is TGTGCCAGCAGCTTACTTACGAACACTGAAGCTTTCTTT.